A selection of T cell receptor beta chains follows, all from one sample in a study of human CD8 memory T cell subsets. TCRdb re-called the 5' RACE reads and gives one entry per CDR3 protein, without DNA. The sample features around 10,000 distinct CDR3 sequences, with 20% in its top ten. What was sequenced was CD8+ T cells from PBMCs. Receptors were obtained from a human donor in good health. Both conserved end residues are part of each CDR3. The order of the fields is V gene, J gene, clone size, CDR3 protein. Clone sizes are given selectively: once, few, many, or a class where the clone is expanded.

>TRBV6-9|TRBJ2-6|NA
CATRTDPGANVLTF
>TRBV7-6|TRBJ2-7|NA
CASSPGLAGAGQYF
>TRBV7-9|TRBJ1-5|NA
CASSLRQLNQPQHF
>TRBV5-1|TRBJ1-1|NA
CASSSAGSNTEAFF
>TRBV7-8|TRBJ1-4|NA
CASSITGKIARNEKLFF
>TRBV12-3/TRBV12-4|TRBJ1-2|NA
CASTTSRDTLEGYGYTF
>TRBV27|TRBJ1-1|NA
CASSLNNRGNTEAFF
>TRBV20-1|TRBJ1-2|NA
CSARTGYGYTF
>TRBV28|TRBJ2-5|NA
CASSATGIRETQYF
>TRBV20-1|TRBJ2-7|NA
CSARAGIPTLDEQYF
>TRBV2|TRBJ1-2|NA
CASSLTGEYGYTF
>TRBV28|TRBJ1-2|NA
CASSPLDRGLNNYGYTF
>TRBV12-3/TRBV12-4|TRBJ2-2|NA
CASRLTTSGGAGELFF
>TRBV19|TRBJ1-1|medium-sized
CASSYGGTEAFF
>TRBV10-3|TRBJ1-6|medium-sized
CAISDERPNSPLHF
>TRBV12-3/TRBV12-4|TRBJ2-7|NA
CASSYLTREQYF
>TRBV7-8|TRBJ1-2|NA
CASSLASSGYGYTF
>TRBV5-5|TRBJ2-3|NA
CASSLEGGRTDTQYF
>TRBV29-1|TRBJ2-1|NA
CSVQLAESSYNEQFF